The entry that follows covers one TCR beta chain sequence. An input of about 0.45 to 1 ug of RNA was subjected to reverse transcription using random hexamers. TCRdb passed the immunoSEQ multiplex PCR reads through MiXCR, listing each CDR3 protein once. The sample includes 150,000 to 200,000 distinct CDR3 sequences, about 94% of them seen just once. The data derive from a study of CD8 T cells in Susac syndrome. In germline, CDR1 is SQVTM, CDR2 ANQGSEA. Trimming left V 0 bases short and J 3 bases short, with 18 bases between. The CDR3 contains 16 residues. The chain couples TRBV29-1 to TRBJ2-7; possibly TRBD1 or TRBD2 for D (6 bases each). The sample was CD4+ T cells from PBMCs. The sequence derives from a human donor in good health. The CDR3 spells CSVEDPRSGAGYEQYF. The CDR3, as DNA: TGCAGCGTTGAAGATCCACGTTCGGGGGCGGGCTACGAGCAGTACTTC.